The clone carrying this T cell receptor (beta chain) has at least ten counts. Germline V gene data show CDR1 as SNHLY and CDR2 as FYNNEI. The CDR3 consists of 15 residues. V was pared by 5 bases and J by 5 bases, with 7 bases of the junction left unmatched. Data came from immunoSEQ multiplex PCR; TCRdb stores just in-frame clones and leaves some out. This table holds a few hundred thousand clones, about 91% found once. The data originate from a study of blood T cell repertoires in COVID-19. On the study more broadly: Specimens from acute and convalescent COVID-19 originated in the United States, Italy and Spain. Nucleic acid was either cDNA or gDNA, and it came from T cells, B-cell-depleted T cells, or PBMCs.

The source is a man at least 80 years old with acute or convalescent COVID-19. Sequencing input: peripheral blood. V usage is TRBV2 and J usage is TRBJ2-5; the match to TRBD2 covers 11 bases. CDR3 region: CASSPGLAGPETQYF. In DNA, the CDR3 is TGTGCCAGCAGTCCCGGACTAGCGGGCCCGGAGACCCAGTACTTC. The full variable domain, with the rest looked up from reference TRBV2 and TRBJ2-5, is EPEVTQTPSHQVTQMGQEVILRCVPISNHLYFYWYRQILGQKVEFLVSFYNNEISEKSEIFDDQFSVERPDGSNFTLKIRSTKLEDSAMYFCASSPGLAGPETQYFGPGTRLLVL.